Included here is one T cell receptor (beta chain) sequence, with context. Profiling relied on immunoSEQ multiplex PCR, and the TCRdb table lists in-frame clones only, not all of them. The sample gives under 95,000 clones, 86% of which show up once; approximately 6.9% is in the top ten. The CDR3 has 15 residues. CDR1 KGHSH and CDR2 LQKENI come from the germline V gene. Trimming removed 2 bases from V and 3 bases from J, with 10 bases in between. The data originate from a study of OX40 agonist ivuxolimab in advanced cancers. Looking at the study overall: Patients were treated with ivuxolimab, an agonistic anti-OX40 (CD134) antibody.

The V and J genes are TRBV18 and TRBJ2-2; D gene uncertain. This specimen was CD4+ or CD8+ T cells sorted from blood, taken in a trial of the OX40 agonist ivuxolimab. The sequence derives from an adult with an advanced solid tumor such as melanoma, head and neck, liver or kidney cancer. The DNA for the CDR3 is TGTGCCAGCTCACCAAGGTCAAGGGACACCGGGGAGCTGTTTTTT. Its protein product is CASSPRSRDTGELFF.